The 29 T cell receptor beta chains given below trace back to one sample, sequenced in a study of T cell repertoires in cytomegalovirus infection. One entry per CDR3 protein results from TCRdb running MiXCR on the reads. In the table there are 200,000 to 300,000 distinct CDR3 sequences, 9.1% of which are singletons. The sample was PBMCs. The receptors were gathered from a human donor in good health (CMV status not recorded). Some clones in this sample may be carry-over from other donors' samples.

In this sample, this clonotype turned up many times. The gene calls are TRBV19 and TRBJ1-2; 8 bases agree with TRBD1. CDR3 size: 14 residues. Germline V gene sequence: CDR1 LNHDA, CDR2 SQIVND (reference sequence). V lost 6 bases and J lost 4; bases outside the gene matches: 7. The CDR3: CASRPTGVIYGYTF. The CDR3 nucleotides read TGTGCCAGTAGACCGACAGGGGTAATCTATGGCTACACCTTC.

The V call is TRBV7-6, the J call TRBJ2-1, with D possibly being TRBD1 or TRBD2 (5 bases each). V was clipped by 0 bases and J by 7 bases, with 10 bases between them. The CDR3 spans 14 residues. The germline V gene encodes CDR1 SGHVS and CDR2 FNYEAQ. The CDR3 DNA reads as TGTGCCAGCAGCTTAGCGGGACCTTCAAATGAGCAGTTCTTC. It codes for CASSLAGPSNEQFF.

This clonotype has ten or more counts. The chain has TRBV5-4 and TRBJ1-1; D perhaps matches TRBD1 (5 bases). From germline, CDR1 is SGHNT and CDR2 YYREEE (reference sequence). V was trimmed by 4 bases and J by 3 bases, leaving 13 bases between them. This CDR3 region has 14 residues. Here the CDR3 reads CASSLRDRDTEAFF. CDR3 bases: TGTGCCAGCAGCCTCAGGGATAGGGACACTGAAGCTTTCTTT.

Points on this clonotype: A much larger clonotype is one base distant, so this may be a read error. The chain combines TRBV7-2 with TRBJ1-1, with 7 bases matching TRBD1. Trimming removed 5 bases from V and 11 bases from J; junction bases left unmatched: 8. The V gene's germline CDR1 is SGHTA and CDR2 FQGNSA. The CDR3 loop spans 12 amino acids. This CDR3 reads CASSEQGIEAFF. CDR3 in DNA: TGTGCCAGCAGCGAACAGGGGATTGAGGCTTTCTTT. Supplemented by reference TRBV7-2 and TRBJ1-1, the full variable domain reads GAGVSQSPSNKVTEKGKDVELRCDPISGHTALYWYRQSLGQGLEFLIYFQGNSAPDKSGLPSDRFSAERTGGSVSTLTIQRTQQEDSAVYLCASSEQGIEAFFGQGTRLTVV.

This clonotype was seen only a few times. The rearrangement joins TRBV20-1 to TRBJ2-7, with TRBD1 matching over 7 bases. Unmatched junction bases numbered 5, after V lost 5 bases and J lost 4 bases. This CDR3 has 12 residues. Germline V gene lookup returns CDR1 DFQATT and CDR2 SNEGSKA (reference sequence). DNA of the CDR3: TGCAGTGCTGGTACAGGGGATTACGAGCAGTACTTC. It yields the protein CSAGTGDYEQYF.

This chain uses TRBV4-3 with TRBJ2-2; 10 bases match TRBD2. The CDR3 length is 17 residues. Germline V gene data show CDR1 as LGHNA and CDR2 as YSLEER. J gave up 1 base and V 0 bases, and 2 bases lay outside the gene matches. The CDR3 protein is CASSQEASGGNTGELFF. CDR3 bases: TGCGCCAGCAGCCAAGAGGCTAGCGGGGGGAACACCGGGGAGCTGTTTTTT.

The chain is built from TRBV11-2 and TRBJ1-6; D may be TRBD1 (6 bases). Looked up from germline, CDR1 is SGHAT and CDR2 is FQNNGV. The CDR3 is 15 amino acids. Trimming removed 0 bases at V and 7 bases at J, with 10 bases between. CDR3 region: CASSLEGQLNSPLHF. CDR3 DNA: TGTGCCAGCAGCTTAGAAGGACAGCTAAATTCACCCCTCCACTTT.

This clonotype was observed many times. The rearrangement links TRBV7-8 to TRBJ1-2, with 7 bases matching TRBD1. The CDR3 is made up of 14 amino acids. The ends lost 3 bases at V and 0 bases at J; junction bases unmatched: 1. Germline CDR1 is SGHVS and CDR2 is FQNEAQ. DNA for the CDR3: TGTGCCAGCAGCTTTGGGACAGCTAACTATGGCTACACCTTC. Amino acid sequence: CASSFGTANYGYTF.

This chain joins TRBV3-1 and TRBJ2-1, with TRBD2 matching 14 bases. The length of the CDR3 is 16 residues. With 4 bases clipped from V and 6 bases from J, the junction kept 5 bases outside the gene matches. Germline V lookup: CDR1 LGHDT, CDR2 YNNKEL (reference sequence). The CDR3 protein is CASSRGLAGVVNEQFF. CDR3 bases: TGTGCCAGCAGCCGGGGACTAGCGGGAGTTGTCAATGAGCAGTTCTTC.

This clonotype appeared many times. The chain carries TRBV7-2 and TRBJ1-1, with 9 nucleotides matching TRBD1. Germline loops: CDR1 SGHTA, CDR2 FQGNSA. CDR3 length: 15 residues. V trimming: 2 bases; J trimming: 2 bases; junction bases outside the gene matches: 3. This chain's CDR3 is CASSLRDRVNTEAFF. The CDR3 DNA is TGTGCCAGCAGCTTAAGGGACAGGGTAAACACTGAAGCTTTCTTT.

The table lists this clonotype with many counts. The chain combines TRBV7-2 with TRBJ2-3; TRBD1 aligns across 9 bases. Losses at the gene ends were 4 bases for V and 7 bases for J; bases not matched to a gene: 12. The V gene's germline CDR1 is SGHTA and CDR2 FQGNSA. The CDR3 length is 16 residues. CDR3 loop: CASSSTTGTGSHTQYF. CDR3 nucleotide sequence: TGTGCCAGCAGCTCAACCACCGGGACAGGGTCCCATACGCAGTATTTT.

The chain links TRBV20-1 to TRBJ1-2; 7 bases align to TRBD1. Unmatched junction bases numbered 5, after V lost 5 bases and J lost 2 bases. CDR3 length: 13 amino acids. CDR1 is DFQATT, CDR2 SNEGSKA, per germline (reference sequence). In DNA, the CDR3 is TGCAGTGCTTCCGGGACAGCGAACTATGGCTACACCTTC. As protein: CSASGTANYGYTF.

This clonotype appeared many times. V usage is TRBV7-2 and J usage is TRBJ1-6, with 7 bases fitting TRBD1. The length of the CDR3 is 18 residues. V lost 1 base and J lost 8; bases outside the gene matches: 14. From germline, CDR1 is SGHTA and CDR2 FQGNSA. DNA for the CDR3: TGTGCCAGCAGCTTAGGCTGGGGTACAGGGGTCTTTGATTCACCCCTCCACTTT. Translation: CASSLGWGTGVFDSPLHF.

The table lists this clonotype with many counts. This chain uses TRBV5-6 with TRBJ1-2; tentative D call: TRBD1 (5 bases). The CDR3 spans 15 residues. The germline V gene has CDR1 SGHDT and CDR2 YYEEEE. V was cut by 4 bases and J by 5 bases, with 18 bases left in between. The CDR3 DNA reads TGTGCCAGCAGCCCCTTGGGGGGACGAGAGTATGGCTACACCTTC. Protein product: CASSPLGGREYGYTF. Filled out from reference TRBV5-6 and TRBJ1-2, the complete variable domain reads DAGVTQSPTHLIKTRGQQVTLRCSPKSGHDTVSWYQQALGQGPQFIFQYYEEEERQRGNFPDRFSGHQFPNYSSELNVNALLLGDSALYLCASSPLGGREYGYTFGSGTRLTVV.

The table lists this clonotype with many counts. The rearrangement uses TRBV7-9 and TRBJ1-4; no clear D gene. Per the germline V gene, CDR1 is SEHNR and CDR2 is FQNEAQ (reference sequence). V was trimmed by 0 bases and J by 0 bases, leaving 5 bases between them. The CDR3 runs to 15 residues. The CDR3 nucleotides are TGTGCCAGCAGCTTAGCGGCATCAACTAATGAAAAACTGTTTTTT. Protein product: CASSLAASTNEKLFF.

At least ten counts were recorded for this clonotype. The J gene is TRBJ2-7, the V gene TRBV29-1; 9 bases are shared with TRBD1. The length of the CDR3 is 12 residues. CDR1 is SQVTM and CDR2 is ANQGSEA in the germline V gene. After removal of 8 bases from V and 3 bases from J, the junction contained 5 bases not matched to a gene. The CDR3 spells CSSRTGDYEQYF. The CDR3 region has the DNA TGCAGCAGCAGGACAGGGGACTACGAGCAGTACTTC.

This clonotype was seen a few times. The V gene is TRBV28, the J gene TRBJ2-7; 7 bases match TRBD1. This CDR3 has 14 residues. The V and J ends lost 6 bases and 3 bases, in that order; junction bases with no gene match: 8. In germline, CDR1 is MDHEN, CDR2 SYDVKM. This chain's CDR3 is CASRNPGQHYEQYF. The DNA of the CDR3 is TGTGCCAGCAGAAACCCGGGACAGCACTACGAGCAGTACTTC.

This clonotype was seen a few times. The chain uses TRBV24-1 and TRBJ2-3; 13 nucleotides align to TRBD2. The ends lost 4 bases at V and 4 bases at J; junction bases unmatched: 19. Germline V gene sequence: CDR1 KGHDR, CDR2 SFDVKD. The CDR3 spans 21 residues. Here the CDR3 DNA reads TGTGCCACCAGTGAGAAAGGACTAGCGGGAGTCTTCTACGAGGGGGCAGATACGCAGTATTTT. Protein: CATSEKGLAGVFYEGADTQYF.

This clonotype was detected ten times or more. This CDR3 reads CASSPASGRGTDTQYF. CDR3 nucleotide sequence: TGTGCCAGCAGCCCGGCCAGCGGGAGGGGAACAGATACGCAGTATTTT. This chain links TRBV7-2 with TRBJ2-3, with 10 bases lining up with TRBD2. The CDR3 contains 16 residues. CDR1 and CDR2 from the germline V gene are SGHTA and FQGNSA. The J segment lost 3 bases and the V segment lost 5 bases, leaving 8 bases of the junction unmatched.

There are many counts of this clonotype. The gene calls are TRBV28 and TRBJ2-3; D call uncertain. V was shortened by 6 bases and J by 2 bases, with 6 bases between the two germline ends. The germline CDR1 and CDR2 sequences are MDHEN and SYDVKM. This CDR3 is 12 amino acids long. As DNA, the CDR3 is TGTGCCAGCAGAACCTTCACAGATACGCAGTATTTT. This codes for CASRTFTDTQYF. The complete variable domain, with remaining parts taken from reference TRBV28 and TRBJ2-3, reads DVKVTQSSRYLVKRTGEKVFLECVQDMDHENMFWYRQDPGLGLRLIYFSYDVKMKEKGDIPEGYSVSREKKERFSLILESASTNQTSMYLCASRTFTDTQYFGPGTRLTVL.

This clonotype was observed many times. This sequence joins TRBV7-3 and TRBJ1-3; unclear D gene. Germline CDR1 and CDR2: SGHTA and FQGTGA. The germline V and J ends were trimmed by 4 bases and 0 bases, with 10 bases remaining between them. This CDR3 is 15 amino acids long. CDR3 bases: TGTGCCAGCAGCTCGGACGGCCTCTCTGGAAACACCATATATTTT. Amino acid sequence: CASSSDGLSGNTIYF.

At least ten counts were recorded for this clonotype. The chain is built from TRBV7-2 and TRBJ1-3; D ambiguous. The ends were cut back, 3 bases at V and 2 bases at J, with 8 bases in the middle. The CDR3 runs to 14 residues. Germline V gives CDR1 SGHTA, CDR2 FQGNSA. The CDR3 coding sequence is TGTGCCAGCAGCTTCGTCGGGACTGGAAACACCATATATTTT. This gives the protein CASSFVGTGNTIYF.

This clonotype was counted ten times or more. The CDR3 loop is CASMGQEETQYF. CDR3 sequence (DNA): TGTGCCAGCATGGGACAGGAAGAGACCCAGTACTTC. This chain links TRBV6-6 with TRBJ2-5; TRBD1 aligns across 8 bases. This CDR3 contains 12 residues. Losses at the gene ends were 7 bases for V and 3 bases for J; bases not matched to a gene: 1. CDR1 is MNHNY, CDR2 SVGAGI, per germline (reference sequence).

This clonotype has at least ten counts. The rearrangement uses TRBV7-8 and TRBJ2-3, with no clear D. There are 14 residues in the CDR3. V was clipped by 6 bases and J by 1 base, with 11 bases between them. Germline loops: CDR1 SGHVS, CDR2 FQNEAQ. CDR3 amino acids: CASSFESGTDTQYF. CDR3 bases: TGTGCCAGCAGTTTTGAGTCAGGCACAGATACGCAGTATTTT.

Ten or more counts support this clonotype. This chain links TRBV12-3 or TRBV12-4 with TRBJ2-7, with 12 positions matching TRBD2. The CDR3 contains 17 residues. J lost 5 bases, V lost 0 bases, and 8 bases had no gene match. CDR3 DNA sequence: TGTGCCAGCAGTTTAGCCCCCAGACTAGCGGGAGCTCACGAGCAGTACTTC. Residues: CASSLAPRLAGAHEQYF.

This clonotype was recorded many times. The chain couples TRBV6-2 or TRBV6-3 to TRBJ1-5, with D uncertain. The ends were cut back, 0 bases at V and 2 bases at J, with 11 bases in the middle. Germline CDR1 and CDR2: MNHEY and SVGEGT. CDR3 length equals 16 residues. CDR3 bases: TGTGCCAGCAGTTACTCGGGCGGTATGGGCAATCAGCCCCAGCATTTT. It encodes CASSYSGGMGNQPQHF.

The V gene is TRBV7-8, the J gene TRBJ1-6; maybe TRBD1 (6 bases). The V gene lost 3 bases and the J gene lost 6 bases, with 18 bases spanning the gap. This CDR3 is built from 17 residues. Germline CDR1 SGHVS, CDR2 FQNEAQ. As DNA, the CDR3 is TGTGCCAGCAGCTTCTTCACGTTACAGGGCGCTAATTCACCCCTCCACTTT. Residues: CASSFFTLQGANSPLHF. Full variable domain (rest looked up from reference TRBV7-8 and TRBJ1-6): GAGVSQSPRYKVAKRGQDVALRCDPISGHVSLFWYQQALGQGPEFLTYFQNEAQLDKSGLPSDRFFAERPEGSVSTLKIQRTQQEDSAVYLCASSFFTLQGANSPLHFGNGTRLTVT.

Ten or more counts support this clonotype. The J gene is TRBJ1-1, the V gene TRBV7-2; TRBD1 matches at 10 bases. The CDR3 totals 14 residues. With 6 bases clipped from V and 5 bases from J, the junction kept 6 bases outside the gene matches. CDR1 SGHTA and CDR2 FQGNSA come from the germline V gene. CDR3: CASRRDRGRTEAFF. The DNA of the CDR3 is TGTGCCAGCAGGAGGGACAGGGGAAGGACTGAAGCTTTCTTT. Variable domain in full (rest from reference TRBV7-2 and TRBJ1-1): GAGVSQSPSNKVTEKGKDVELRCDPISGHTALYWYRQSLGQGLEFLIYFQGNSAPDKSGLPSDRFSAERTGGSVSTLTIQRTQQEDSAVYLCASRRDRGRTEAFFGQGTRLTVV.

Ten or more counts support this clonotype. The J gene is TRBJ1-1, the V gene TRBV18, with no clear D. Germline loops: CDR1 KGHSH, CDR2 LQKENI. The V gene lost 2 bases and the J gene lost 0 bases, with 10 bases spanning the gap. This CDR3 comprises 15 residues. The CDR3 DNA sequence: TGTGCCAGCTCACCAATGGAGTTCATGAACACTGAAGCTTTCTTT. Its translation: CASSPMEFMNTEAFF.